The T cell receptor (beta chain) under discussion was sequenced for a study of T cells in narcolepsy. Across the whole study: Healthy controls were enrolled alongside patients with narcolepsy type 1 or type 2. Study-wide results and caveats: No autoreactive T cell clone sequences appeared in some memory CD4+ repertoires. Reportedly, autoreactive clonotypes were serially detected in patients' blood but not controls'. Autoreactive HCRT-specific and TRIB2-specific clonotypes were marked in same-patient CSF-versus-blood CD4+ comparisons.

Comment on this clone: Its antigen is unknown.

Germline CDR1 reads MNHEY; CDR2 reads SMNVEV (reference sequence). The V and J ends lost 5 bases and 5 bases, in that order; junction bases with no gene match: 8. CDR3 length equals 15 residues. Assay: immunoSEQ multiplex PCR; the TCRdb copy retains only in-frame clones and omits some. The table lists fewer than 30,000 clones, approximately 85% of them singletons. This clonotype originated in a human donor with narcolepsy. The material sequenced was CD45RA- memory CD4+ T cells from PBMCs. The V gene is TRBV27, the J gene TRBJ2-2; 7 bases are a match to TRBD2. CDR3 protein: CASSRRTRVTGELFF. CDR3 DNA: TGTGCCAGCAGTCGAAGGACTAGGGTAACCGGGGAGCTGTTTTTT.